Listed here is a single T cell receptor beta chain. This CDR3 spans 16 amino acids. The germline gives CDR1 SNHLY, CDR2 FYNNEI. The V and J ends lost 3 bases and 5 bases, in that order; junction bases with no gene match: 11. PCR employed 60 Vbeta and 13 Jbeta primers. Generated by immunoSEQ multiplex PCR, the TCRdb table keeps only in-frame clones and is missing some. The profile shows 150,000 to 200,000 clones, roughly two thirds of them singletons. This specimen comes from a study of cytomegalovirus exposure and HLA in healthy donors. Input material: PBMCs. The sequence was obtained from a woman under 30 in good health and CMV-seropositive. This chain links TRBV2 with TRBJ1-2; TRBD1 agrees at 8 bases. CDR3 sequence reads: CASSETGVRVGYGYTF. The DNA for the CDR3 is TGTGCCAGCAGTGAGACAGGGGTCCGGGTCGGGTATGGCTACACCTTC.